A selection of T cell receptor beta chains follows, all from one sample in a study of blood T cells in healthy people across ages. TCRdb called the 5' RACE reads again in MiXCR, with one record for every CDR3 protein. This sample carries roughly 1,000,000 distinct CDR3 sequences, roughly 24% of them seen once, and the ten largest clones take around 0.7%. The sample was also linked to a second study, of T cells of mothers and their children.

Sequences were obtained from blood. These receptors were taken from a girl aged 2-10 years in good health. Each CDR3 is given with its conserved first and last residue. The order of the fields is clone size, D gene, V gene, J gene, CDR3 protein, CDR3 DNA. D genes are given only for firm matches. Clone size, where shown, is once, few, many, or a class for clones that have expanded.

abundance: -
d_gene: TRBD1
v_gene: TRBV20-1
j_gene: TRBJ1-1
CDR3aa: CSARQGAHTEAFF
CDR3nt: TGCAGTGCTAGACAGGGGGCGCACACTGAAGCTTTCTTT

abundance: -
d_gene: TRBD2
v_gene: TRBV28
j_gene: TRBJ2-5
CDR3aa: CASSLLAGGFQETQYF
CDR3nt: TGTGCCAGCAGTTTACTAGCGGGAGGCTTCCAAGAGACCCAGTACTTC

abundance: few
d_gene: -
v_gene: TRBV6-6
j_gene: TRBJ2-3
CDR3aa: CASSEGPDPSTDTQYF
CDR3nt: TGTGCCAGCAGCGAGGGGCCCGACCCCAGCACAGATACGCAGTATTTT

abundance: few
d_gene: TRBD1
v_gene: TRBV7-2
j_gene: TRBJ1-3
CDR3aa: CASSWTGGQSGNTIYF
CDR3nt: TGTGCCAGCAGCTGGACAGGGGGCCAGTCTGGAAACACCATATATTTT

abundance: few
d_gene: -
v_gene: TRBV28
j_gene: TRBJ2-1
CDR3aa: CASRETVAYNEQFF
CDR3nt: TGTGCCAGCAGAGAGACCGTTGCCTACAATGAGCAGTTCTTC

abundance: -
d_gene: TRBD2
v_gene: TRBV9
j_gene: TRBJ2-7
CDR3aa: CASSEGPSGGEEQYF
CDR3nt: TGTGCCAGCAGCGAAGGGCCTAGCGGGGGCGAGGAGCAGTACTTC

abundance: -
d_gene: -
v_gene: TRBV6-5
j_gene: TRBJ2-3
CDR3aa: CASSPAGPDTQYF
CDR3nt: TGTGCCAGCAGTCCCGCCGGCCCAGATACGCAGTATTTT

abundance: -
d_gene: -
v_gene: TRBV29-1
j_gene: TRBJ1-1
CDR3aa: CSVATSMNTEAFF
CDR3nt: TGCAGCGTTGCAACAAGCATGAACACTGAAGCTTTCTTT

abundance: -
d_gene: -
v_gene: TRBV6-5
j_gene: TRBJ2-7
CDR3aa: CASQLPGPTYEQYF
CDR3nt: TGTGCCAGTCAACTTCCGGGACCGACCTACGAGCAGTACTTC

abundance: -
d_gene: -
v_gene: TRBV5-1
j_gene: TRBJ2-5
CDR3aa: CASSAGPSLGETQYF
CDR3nt: TGCGCCAGCAGCGCGGGACCCAGCCTAGGGGAGACCCAGTACTTC

abundance: -
d_gene: TRBD1
v_gene: TRBV15
j_gene: TRBJ1-2
CDR3aa: CATSPRDRPNYGYTF
CDR3nt: TGTGCCACCAGCCCTCGGGACAGACCTAACTATGGCTACACCTTC

abundance: many
d_gene: TRBD1
v_gene: TRBV20-1
j_gene: TRBJ2-5
CDR3aa: CSAGTGKETQYF
CDR3nt: TGCAGTGCCGGGACAGGGAAAGAGACCCAGTACTTC

abundance: few
d_gene: -
v_gene: TRBV27
j_gene: TRBJ2-7
CDR3aa: CASSRVWGAGYEQYF
CDR3nt: TGTGCCAGCAGCCGAGTTTGGGGGGCGGGCTACGAGCAGTACTTC

abundance: -
d_gene: -
v_gene: TRBV7-2
j_gene: TRBJ1-5
CDR3aa: CASSPRTASNQPRHF
CDR3nt: TGTGCCAGCAGCCCTCGGACGGCTAGCAATCAGCCCCGGCATTTT

abundance: -
d_gene: TRBD2
v_gene: TRBV6-6
j_gene: TRBJ2-5
CDR3aa: CASKDFQRGDETQYF
CDR3nt: TGTGCCAGCAAAGATTTCCAGCGGGGGGATGAGACCCAGTACTTC

abundance: few
d_gene: -
v_gene: TRBV12-3/TRBV12-4
j_gene: TRBJ2-4
CDR3aa: CASSPTASGNTQYF
CDR3nt: TGTGCCAGCTCGCCGACGGCGTCCGGGAACACTCAGTACTTC

abundance: -
d_gene: -
v_gene: TRBV28
j_gene: TRBJ2-5
CDR3aa: CASHEGRETQYF
CDR3nt: TGTGCCAGCCACGAGGGCCGGGAGACCCAGTACTTC

abundance: -
d_gene: TRBD2
v_gene: TRBV4-1
j_gene: TRBJ2-5
CDR3aa: CASSQEIAGGGRETQYF
CDR3nt: TGCGCCAGCAGCCAAGAAATAGCGGGAGGAGGGCGAGAGACCCAGTACTTC

abundance: once
d_gene: TRBD2
v_gene: TRBV12-5
j_gene: TRBJ2-1
CDR3aa: CASGSGLAEGNEQFF
CDR3nt: TGTGCTAGTGGTTCGGGACTAGCGGAGGGGAATGAGCAGTTCTTC

abundance: few
d_gene: -
v_gene: TRBV7-9
j_gene: TRBJ1-4
CDR3aa: CASSGPAEKLFF
CDR3nt: TGTGCCAGCAGTGGGCCGGCCGAAAAACTGTTTTTT

abundance: few
d_gene: -
v_gene: TRBV28
j_gene: TRBJ2-5
CDR3aa: CASNSRSAPVWEQYF
CDR3nt: TGTGCCAGCAACTCCCGATCAGCCCCAGTGTGGGAGCAGTACTTC

abundance: few
d_gene: -
v_gene: TRBV4-1
j_gene: TRBJ2-1
CDR3aa: CASSQDGAVGREQFF
CDR3nt: TGCGCCAGCAGCCAAGATGGGGCGGTGGGGAGGGAGCAGTTCTTC

abundance: -
d_gene: -
v_gene: TRBV5-1
j_gene: TRBJ2-7
CDR3aa: CASSLDWPYEQYF
CDR3nt: TGCGCCAGCAGCTTGGATTGGCCCTACGAGCAGTACTTC

abundance: -
d_gene: -
v_gene: TRBV9
j_gene: TRBJ2-5
CDR3aa: CASGSDSLEAQYF
CDR3nt: TGTGCCAGCGGATCGGACAGCTTAGAGGCCCAGTACTTC

abundance: few
d_gene: TRBD1
v_gene: TRBV5-1
j_gene: TRBJ1-4
CDR3aa: CASSSNRGGDEKLFF
CDR3nt: TGCGCCAGCAGCTCCAACAGGGGCGGAGATGAAAAACTGTTTTTT

abundance: -
d_gene: TRBD1
v_gene: TRBV9
j_gene: TRBJ1-1
CDR3aa: CASSVAVGQGTEAFF
CDR3nt: TGTGCCAGCAGCGTAGCAGTGGGACAGGGCACTGAAGCTTTCTTT

abundance: few
d_gene: TRBD2
v_gene: TRBV6-1
j_gene: TRBJ2-5
CDR3aa: CASSGLAGTLEETQYF
CDR3nt: TGTGCCAGTTCGGGACTAGCGGGAACTCTGGAAGAGACCCAGTACTTC

abundance: few
d_gene: TRBD2
v_gene: TRBV4-3
j_gene: TRBJ2-5
CDR3aa: CASSQVAGGEETQYF
CDR3nt: TGCGCCAGCAGCCAAGTAGCGGGGGGCGAAGAGACCCAGTACTTC

abundance: -
d_gene: TRBD2
v_gene: TRBV19
j_gene: TRBJ2-3
CDR3aa: CASSIGTSGTKDTQYF
CDR3nt: TGTGCCAGTAGTATAGGTACTAGCGGGACAAAAGATACGCAGTATTTT

abundance: -
d_gene: -
v_gene: TRBV11-3
j_gene: TRBJ2-5
CDR3aa: CASTLSSVRRETQYF
CDR3nt: TGTGCCAGCACTTTAAGTTCCGTCCGGCGGGAGACCCAGTACTTC

abundance: -
d_gene: TRBD2
v_gene: TRBV9
j_gene: TRBJ2-3
CDR3aa: CASSVASGGYSTDTQYF
CDR3nt: TGTGCCAGCAGCGTAGCTAGCGGGGGCTACAGCACAGATACGCAGTATTTT

abundance: -
d_gene: -
v_gene: TRBV29-1
j_gene: TRBJ2-6
CDR3aa: CSVTLSGANVLTF
CDR3nt: TGCAGCGTGACCCTCTCTGGGGCCAACGTCCTGACTTTC

abundance: few
d_gene: -
v_gene: TRBV29-1
j_gene: TRBJ2-5
CDR3aa: CSVASLYQETQYF
CDR3nt: TGCAGCGTCGCCTCGCTGTACCAAGAGACCCAGTACTTC

abundance: few
d_gene: -
v_gene: TRBV9
j_gene: TRBJ1-4
CDR3aa: CASSEDPGPNEKLFF
CDR3nt: TGTGCCAGCAGCGAGGATCCGGGACCGAATGAAAAACTGTTTTTT

abundance: few
d_gene: -
v_gene: TRBV7-2
j_gene: TRBJ2-1
CDR3aa: CASSPAFLGYNEQFF
CDR3nt: TGTGCCAGCAGCCCAGCCTTCTTAGGTTACAATGAACAGTTCTTC

abundance: -
d_gene: -
v_gene: TRBV28
j_gene: TRBJ2-5
CDR3aa: CASRIQATQETQYF
CDR3nt: TGTGCCAGCAGGATTCAGGCGACCCAAGAGACCCAGTACTTC

abundance: many
d_gene: -
v_gene: TRBV6-5
j_gene: TRBJ1-5
CDR3aa: CASSPAIDNQPQHF
CDR3nt: TGTGCCAGCAGCCCGGCGATTGACAATCAGCCCCAGCATTTT

abundance: few
d_gene: -
v_gene: TRBV11-2
j_gene: TRBJ1-1
CDR3aa: CASSLDQGRGTEAFF
CDR3nt: TGTGCCAGCAGCTTAGATCAGGGTCGGGGAACTGAAGCTTTCTTT

abundance: few
d_gene: TRBD1
v_gene: TRBV20-1
j_gene: TRBJ2-5
CDR3aa: CSASPRQGALQEAQYF
CDR3nt: TGCAGTGCTAGCCCCCGTCAGGGGGCGTTACAAGAGGCCCAGTACTTC

abundance: few
d_gene: TRBD1
v_gene: TRBV7-8
j_gene: TRBJ2-4
CDR3aa: CASSLRVTGVKNIQYF
CDR3nt: TGTGCCAGCAGCTTAAGGGTGACAGGGGTCAAAAACATTCAGTACTTC

abundance: few
d_gene: -
v_gene: TRBV12-3/TRBV12-4
j_gene: TRBJ1-2
CDR3aa: CASSLFRGRSDGYTF
CDR3nt: TGTGCCAGCAGTTTATTTCGTGGCAGATCCGATGGCTACACCTTC

abundance: -
d_gene: TRBD2
v_gene: TRBV5-5
j_gene: TRBJ2-1
CDR3aa: CASSLAIVGGGSWHEQFF
CDR3nt: TGTGCCAGCAGCTTGGCCATCGTAGGTGGCGGGAGCTGGCATGAGCAGTTCTTC

abundance: -
d_gene: TRBD1
v_gene: TRBV4-1
j_gene: TRBJ2-7
CDR3aa: CASSQADRDYEQYF
CDR3nt: TGCGCCAGCAGCCAAGCGGACAGGGACTACGAGCAGTACTTC

abundance: few
d_gene: TRBD2
v_gene: TRBV28
j_gene: TRBJ2-3
CDR3aa: CASSSTSGKTDTQYF
CDR3nt: TGTGCCAGCAGTTCAACTAGCGGGAAGACAGATACGCAGTATTTT

abundance: -
d_gene: -
v_gene: TRBV29-1
j_gene: TRBJ2-1
CDR3aa: CSVEDRNNEQFF
CDR3nt: TGCAGCGTTGAAGACAGAAACAATGAGCAGTTCTTC